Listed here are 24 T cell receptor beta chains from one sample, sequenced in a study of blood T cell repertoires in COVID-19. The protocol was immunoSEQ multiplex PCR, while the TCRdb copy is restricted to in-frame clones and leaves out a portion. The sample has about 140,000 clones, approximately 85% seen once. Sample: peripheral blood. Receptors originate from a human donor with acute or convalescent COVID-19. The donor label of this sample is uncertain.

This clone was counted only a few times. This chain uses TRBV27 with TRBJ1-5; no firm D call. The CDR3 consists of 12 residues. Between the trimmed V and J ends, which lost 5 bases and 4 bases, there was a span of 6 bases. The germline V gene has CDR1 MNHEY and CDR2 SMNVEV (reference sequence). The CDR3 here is CASSTENQPQHF. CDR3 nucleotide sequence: TGTGCCAGCAGTACAGAGAATCAGCCCCAGCATTTT.

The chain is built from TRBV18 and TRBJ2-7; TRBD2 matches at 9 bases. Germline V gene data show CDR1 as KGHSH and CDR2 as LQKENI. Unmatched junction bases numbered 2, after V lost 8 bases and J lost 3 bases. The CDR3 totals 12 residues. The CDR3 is CASRTSVYEQYF. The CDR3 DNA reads TGTGCCAGCCGGACTAGCGTCTACGAGCAGTACTTC.

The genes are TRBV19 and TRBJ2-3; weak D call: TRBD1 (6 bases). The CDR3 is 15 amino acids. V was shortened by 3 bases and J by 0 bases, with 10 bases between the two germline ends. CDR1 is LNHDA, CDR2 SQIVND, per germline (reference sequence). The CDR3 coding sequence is TGTGCCAGTAGTATTCAGGACAGTAGCACAGATACGCAGTATTTT. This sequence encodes CASSIQDSSTDTQYF.

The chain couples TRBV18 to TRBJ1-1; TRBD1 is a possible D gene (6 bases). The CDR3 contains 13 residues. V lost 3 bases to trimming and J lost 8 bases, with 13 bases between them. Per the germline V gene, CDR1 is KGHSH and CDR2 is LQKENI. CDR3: CASSPRSGGEAFF. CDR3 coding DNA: TGTGCCAGCTCACCCCGCTCGGGGGGCGAAGCTTTCTTT.

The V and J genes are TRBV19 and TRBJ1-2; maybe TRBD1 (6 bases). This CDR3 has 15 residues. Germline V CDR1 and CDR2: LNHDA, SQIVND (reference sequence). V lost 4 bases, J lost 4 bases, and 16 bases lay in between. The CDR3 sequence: CASSRETGRTYGYTF. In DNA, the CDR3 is TGTGCCAGTAGTAGAGAGACAGGCAGGACCTATGGCTACACCTTC.

The CDR3 is CASSYPGSGPEAFF. The DNA for the CDR3 is TGTGCCAGCAGTTACCCAGGGTCAGGTCCTGAAGCTTTCTTT. This sequence joins TRBV6-6 and TRBJ1-1, with D tentatively TRBD1 (5 bases). V was shortened by 2 bases and J by 6 bases, with 13 bases between the two germline ends. Per germline, CDR1 MNHNY and CDR2 SVGAGI (reference sequence). This CDR3 region has 14 residues.

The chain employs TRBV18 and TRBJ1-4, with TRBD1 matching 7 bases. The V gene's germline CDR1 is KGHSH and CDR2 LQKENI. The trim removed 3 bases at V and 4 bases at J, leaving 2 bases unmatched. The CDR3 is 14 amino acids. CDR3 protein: CASSPTGINEKLFF. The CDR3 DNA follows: TGTGCCAGCTCACCGACAGGGATTAATGAAAAACTGTTTTTT.

Written as DNA, the CDR3 is TGTGCCAGCAGCTTAATGCAGGGTGGATCTGGTGGCTACACCTTC. Its translation is CASSLMQGGSGGYTF. The chain carries TRBV7-8 and TRBJ1-2, with a possible D match to TRBD1 (5 bases). This CDR3 spans 15 amino acids. Germline V gene sequence: CDR1 SGHVS, CDR2 FQNEAQ. Trimming shortened V by 2 bases and J by 7 bases, and 17 bases separated the two germline ends.

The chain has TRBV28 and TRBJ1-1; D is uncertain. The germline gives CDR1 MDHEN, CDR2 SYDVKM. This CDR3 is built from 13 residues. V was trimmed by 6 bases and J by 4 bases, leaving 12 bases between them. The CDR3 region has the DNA TGTGCCAGCAGGTTCACCGGGTTCACTGAAGCTTTCTTT. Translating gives CASRFTGFTEAFF.

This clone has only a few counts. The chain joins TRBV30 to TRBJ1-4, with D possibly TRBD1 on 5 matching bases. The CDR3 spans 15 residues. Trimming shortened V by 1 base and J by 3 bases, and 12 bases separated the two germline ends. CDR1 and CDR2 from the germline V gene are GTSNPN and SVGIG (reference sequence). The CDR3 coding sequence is TGTGCCTGGAGTGGTGCAGGGAGGCCTAATGAAAAACTGTTTTTT. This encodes CAWSGAGRPNEKLFF.

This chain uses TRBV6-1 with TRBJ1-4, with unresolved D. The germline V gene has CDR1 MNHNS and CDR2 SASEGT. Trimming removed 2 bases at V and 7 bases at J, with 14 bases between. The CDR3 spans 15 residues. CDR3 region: CASSEWTDSGEKLFF. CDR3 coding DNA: TGTGCCAGCAGTGAATGGACCGATAGCGGTGAAAAACTGTTTTTT.

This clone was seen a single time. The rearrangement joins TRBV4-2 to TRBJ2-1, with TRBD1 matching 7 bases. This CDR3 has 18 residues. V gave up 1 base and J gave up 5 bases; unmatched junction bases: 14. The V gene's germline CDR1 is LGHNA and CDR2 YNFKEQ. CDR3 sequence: CASSQAVPPGQPNNEQFF. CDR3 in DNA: TGTGCCAGCAGCCAAGCAGTTCCCCCGGGACAGCCGAACAATGAGCAGTTCTTC.

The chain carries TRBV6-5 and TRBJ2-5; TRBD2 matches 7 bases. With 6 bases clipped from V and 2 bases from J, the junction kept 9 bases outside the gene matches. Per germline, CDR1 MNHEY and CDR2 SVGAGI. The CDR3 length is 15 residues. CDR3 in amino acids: CASSKLSGDQETQYF. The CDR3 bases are TGTGCCAGCAGCAAATTGAGCGGGGATCAAGAGACCCAGTACTTC.

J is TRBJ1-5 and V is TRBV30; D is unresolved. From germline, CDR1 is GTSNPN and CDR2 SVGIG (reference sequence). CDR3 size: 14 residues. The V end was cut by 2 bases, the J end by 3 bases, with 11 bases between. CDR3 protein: CAWSPLSLNQPQHF. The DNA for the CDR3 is TGTGCCTGGAGTCCCTTAAGCCTCAATCAGCCCCAGCATTTT.

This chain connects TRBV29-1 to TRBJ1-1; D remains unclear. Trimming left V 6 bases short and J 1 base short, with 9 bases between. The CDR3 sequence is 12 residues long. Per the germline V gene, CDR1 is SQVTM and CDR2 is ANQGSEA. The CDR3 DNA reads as TGCAGCGTCCGGTTTGGGAACACTGAAGCTTTCTTT. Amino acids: CSVRFGNTEAFF.

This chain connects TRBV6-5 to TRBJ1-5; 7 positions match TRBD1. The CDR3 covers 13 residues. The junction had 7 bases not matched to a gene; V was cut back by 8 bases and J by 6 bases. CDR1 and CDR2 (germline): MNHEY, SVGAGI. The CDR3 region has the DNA TGTGCCAGCGAGACAGGGTCTCGTCAGCCCCAGCATTTT. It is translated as CASETGSRQPQHF.

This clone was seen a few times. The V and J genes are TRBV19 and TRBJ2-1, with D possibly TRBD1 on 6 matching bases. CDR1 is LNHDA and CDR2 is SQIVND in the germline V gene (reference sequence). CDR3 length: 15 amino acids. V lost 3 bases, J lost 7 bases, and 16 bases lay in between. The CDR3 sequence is CASSIGHRELNEQFF. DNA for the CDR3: TGTGCCAGTAGTATTGGGCACAGGGAGTTGAATGAGCAGTTCTTC.

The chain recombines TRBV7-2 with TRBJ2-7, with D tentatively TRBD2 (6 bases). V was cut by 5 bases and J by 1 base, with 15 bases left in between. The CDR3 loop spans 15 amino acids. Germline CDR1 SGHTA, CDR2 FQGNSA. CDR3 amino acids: CASSRGRGNSYEQYF. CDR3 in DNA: TGTGCCAGCAGCCGCGGTCGGGGGAATTCCTACGAGCAGTACTTC.

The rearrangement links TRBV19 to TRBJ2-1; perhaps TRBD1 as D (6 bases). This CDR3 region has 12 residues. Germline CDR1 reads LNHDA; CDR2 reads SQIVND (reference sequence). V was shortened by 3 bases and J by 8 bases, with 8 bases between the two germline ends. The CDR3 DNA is TGTGCCAGTAGTATTGGGGGCTATGAGCAGTTCTTC. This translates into CASSIGGYEQFF.

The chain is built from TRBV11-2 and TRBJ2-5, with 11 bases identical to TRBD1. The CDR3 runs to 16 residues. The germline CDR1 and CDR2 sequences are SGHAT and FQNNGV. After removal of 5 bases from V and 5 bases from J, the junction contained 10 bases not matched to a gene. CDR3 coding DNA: TGTGCCAGCAGCCCAGGGACAGGGGGTTCAGTGGAGACCCAGTACTTC. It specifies CASSPGTGGSVETQYF. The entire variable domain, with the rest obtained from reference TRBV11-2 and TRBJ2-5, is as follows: EAGVAQSPRYKIIEKRQSVAFWCNPISGHATLYWYQQILGQGPKLLIQFQNNGVVDDSQLPKDRFSAERLKGVDSTLKIQPAKLEDSAVYLCASSPGTGGSVETQYFGPGTRLLVL.

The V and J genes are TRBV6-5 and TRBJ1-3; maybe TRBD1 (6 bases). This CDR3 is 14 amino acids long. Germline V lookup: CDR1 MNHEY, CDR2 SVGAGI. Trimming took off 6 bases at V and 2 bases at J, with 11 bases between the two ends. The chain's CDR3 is CASRRGTTGNTIYF. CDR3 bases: TGTGCCAGCAGACGAGGGACAACTGGAAACACCATATATTTT.

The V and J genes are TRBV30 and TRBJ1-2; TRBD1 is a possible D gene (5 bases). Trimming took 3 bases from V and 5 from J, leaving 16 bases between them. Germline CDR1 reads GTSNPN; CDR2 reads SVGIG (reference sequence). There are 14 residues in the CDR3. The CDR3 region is CAWSPSDSLYGYTF. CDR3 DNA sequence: TGTGCCTGGAGCCCTTCCGACAGCTTATATGGCTACACCTTC.

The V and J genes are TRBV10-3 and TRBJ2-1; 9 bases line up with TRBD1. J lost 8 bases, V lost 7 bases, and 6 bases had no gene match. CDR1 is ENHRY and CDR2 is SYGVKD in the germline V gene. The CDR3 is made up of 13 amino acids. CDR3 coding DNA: TGTGCCATCACCAGGACAGGGGTGGATGAGCAGTTCTTC. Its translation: CAITRTGVDEQFF.

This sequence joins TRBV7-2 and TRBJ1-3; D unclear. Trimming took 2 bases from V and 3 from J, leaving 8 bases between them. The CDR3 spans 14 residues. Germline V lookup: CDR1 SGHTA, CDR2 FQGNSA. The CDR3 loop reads CASSLRENGNTIYF. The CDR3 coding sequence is TGTGCCAGCAGCTTACGGGAGAATGGAAACACCATATATTTT.